A single T cell receptor (beta chain) is shown here with its context. Its antigen remains unknown. These data come from a study of T cell clusters in autoimmune cytopenias. Study summary: The median distinct TRB clonotype count was a few thousand per sample, from a median roughly 50,000 reads. Notes on the study in general: Primary autoimmune cytopenia patients appeared to lack physiological T cell clusters present in healthy donors. TRB repertoire shifts in secondary cytopenia and chronic lymphocytic leukemia mostly reflected lymphoma, not autoimmunity. Active autoimmune hepatitis patients had approximately 3.2-fold fewer exclusive TRB clusters than healthy donors.

TRB was amplified from 250 ng of peripheral blood genomic DNA per sample. One tube held mixed TRB-A and TRB-B primer pools for touch-down PCR. TCRdb re-called the multiplex PCR reads and gives one entry per CDR3 protein, without DNA. Here the sample table reports approximately 16,000 distinct CDR3 sequences. The sequenced sample consisted of peripheral blood. This sequence originates from a human donor with an autoimmune cytopenia or autoimmune hepatitis (not recorded which).

The CDR3 loop reads CAWSVIVNTEAFF. The V call is TRBV30, the J call TRBJ1-1. The germline gives CDR1 GTSNPN, CDR2 SVGIG (reference sequence). This CDR3 contains 13 residues.